The text below deals with one T cell receptor beta chain. Compared with germline, one end of the junction differs, possibly owing to a read error. The record originates from a study of tumor-infiltrating lymphocytes in primary liver carcinoma. RNA was extracted from whole blood without cell sorting, alongside germline DNA. Researchers generated TCR beta cDNA from roughly 510 ng of total RNA, relying on a constant-region primer. Libraries of TCR beta came from three nested multiplex PCR rounds with slightly modified ARM-PCR. For around 11 cycles apiece, the opening two PCR rounds ran with TRBV1-TRBV30 forward primers and a C-beta reverse primer. One entry per CDR3 protein, called by TCRdb with MiXCR from the multiplex PCR reads. The table has about 180,000 distinct CDR3 sequences, 50% to 75% seen once; the top ten hold approximately 70%. Germline V gene data show CDR1 as SGHAT and CDR2 as FQNNGV. The CDR3 runs to 16 residues.

The sample consisted of peripheral blood. The receptor was derived from a man aged 40-49 years with primary liver carcinoma and hepatitis B virus infection. This chain joins TRBV11-2 and TRBJ2-3; D tentatively fits TRBD1 or TRBD2 (5 bases each). The CDR3 DNA follows: TGTGCAAGCAGCTGGAGCGGTTTGGCAGGGATAGATACGCAGTATTTT. Encoded protein: CASSWSGLAGIDTQYF.